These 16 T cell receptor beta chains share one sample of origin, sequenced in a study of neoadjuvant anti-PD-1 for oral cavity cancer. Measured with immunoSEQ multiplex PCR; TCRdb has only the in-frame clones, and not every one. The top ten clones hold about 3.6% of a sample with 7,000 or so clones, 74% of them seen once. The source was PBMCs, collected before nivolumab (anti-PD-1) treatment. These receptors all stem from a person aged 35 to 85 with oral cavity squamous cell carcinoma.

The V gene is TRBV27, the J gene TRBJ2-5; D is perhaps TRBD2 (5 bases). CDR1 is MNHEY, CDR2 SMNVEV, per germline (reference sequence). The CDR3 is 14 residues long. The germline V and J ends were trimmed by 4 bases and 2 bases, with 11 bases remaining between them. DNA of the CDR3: TGTGCCAGCAGTTCCGACCGGACTCAAGAGACCCAGTACTTC. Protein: CASSSDRTQETQYF.

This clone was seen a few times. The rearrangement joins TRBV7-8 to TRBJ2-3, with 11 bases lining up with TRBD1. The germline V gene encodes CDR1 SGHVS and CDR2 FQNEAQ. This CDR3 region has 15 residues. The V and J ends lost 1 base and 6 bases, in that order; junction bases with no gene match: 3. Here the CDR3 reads CASSLGTGGSDTQYF. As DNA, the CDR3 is TGTGCCAGCAGCTTAGGGACAGGGGGCAGCGATACGCAGTATTTT.

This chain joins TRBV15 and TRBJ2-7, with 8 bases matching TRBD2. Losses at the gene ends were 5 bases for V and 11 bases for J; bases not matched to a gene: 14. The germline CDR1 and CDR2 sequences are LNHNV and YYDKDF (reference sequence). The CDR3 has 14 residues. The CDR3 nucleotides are TGTGCCACCAGCCCATCAGACCTCGGCGGGGGGAAGTACTTC. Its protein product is CATSPSDLGGGKYF.

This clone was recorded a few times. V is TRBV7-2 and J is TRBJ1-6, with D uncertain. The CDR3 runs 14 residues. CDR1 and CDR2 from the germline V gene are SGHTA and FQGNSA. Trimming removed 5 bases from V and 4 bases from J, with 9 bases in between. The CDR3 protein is CASSPDGYNSPLHF. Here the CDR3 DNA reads TGTGCCAGCAGCCCCGACGGATATAATTCACCCCTCCACTTT.

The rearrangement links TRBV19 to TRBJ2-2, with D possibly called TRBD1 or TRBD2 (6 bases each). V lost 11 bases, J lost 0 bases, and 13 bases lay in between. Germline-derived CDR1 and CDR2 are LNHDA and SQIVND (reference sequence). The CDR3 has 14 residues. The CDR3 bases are TGTGCCTCCGGGGGCCAGGCGAACACCGGGGAGCTGTTTTTT. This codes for CASGGQANTGELFF.

The CDR3 loop reads CASSDSNAAATGELFF. The CDR3 DNA reads TGTGCCAGCAGTGACTCGAACGCAGCTGCCACCGGGGAGCTGTTTTTT. The gene calls are TRBV6-4 and TRBJ2-2, with D hard to call. Trimming took 0 bases from V and 4 from J, leaving 12 bases between them. Per the germline V gene, CDR1 is MRHNA and CDR2 is SNTAGT. This CDR3 comprises 16 residues.

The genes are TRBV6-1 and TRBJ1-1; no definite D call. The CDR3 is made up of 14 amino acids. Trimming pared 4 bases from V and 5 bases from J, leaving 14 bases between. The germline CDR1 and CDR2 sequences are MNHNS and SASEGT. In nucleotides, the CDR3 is TGTGCCAGCAGTGTATATGGGCGAGAAACTGAAGCTTTCTTT. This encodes CASSVYGRETEAFF.

CDR3 protein: CASSLGGNSGGNTIYF. CDR3 DNA sequence: TGCGCCAGCAGCTTGGGAGGGAACTCGGGAGGAAACACCATATATTTT. The chain combines TRBV5-1 with TRBJ1-3; no definite D call. With 0 bases removed from V and 4 bases from J, the gap between germline ends came to 14 bases. Per the germline V gene, CDR1 is SGHRS and CDR2 is YFSETQ. The CDR3 loop spans 16 amino acids.

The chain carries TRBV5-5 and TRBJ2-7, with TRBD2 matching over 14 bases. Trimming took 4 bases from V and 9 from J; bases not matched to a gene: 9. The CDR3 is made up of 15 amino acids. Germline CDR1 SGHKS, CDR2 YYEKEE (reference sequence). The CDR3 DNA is TGTGCCAGCAGCCTGTGGACTAGCGGGGGGCGTGGGCAGTACTTC. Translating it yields CASSLWTSGGRGQYF. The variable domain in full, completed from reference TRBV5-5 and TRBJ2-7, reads DAGVTQSPTHLIKTRGQQVTLRCSPISGHKSVSWYQQVLGQGPQFIFQYYEKEERGRGNFPDRFSARQFPNYSSELNVNALLLGDSALYLCASSLWTSGGRGQYFGPGTRLTVT.

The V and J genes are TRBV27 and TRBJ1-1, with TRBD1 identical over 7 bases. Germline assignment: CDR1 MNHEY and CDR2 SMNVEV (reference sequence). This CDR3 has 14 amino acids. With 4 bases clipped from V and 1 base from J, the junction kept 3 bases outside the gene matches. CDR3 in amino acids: CASSSGTANTEAFF. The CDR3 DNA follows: TGTGCCAGCAGTTCCGGGACAGCGAACACTGAAGCTTTCTTT.

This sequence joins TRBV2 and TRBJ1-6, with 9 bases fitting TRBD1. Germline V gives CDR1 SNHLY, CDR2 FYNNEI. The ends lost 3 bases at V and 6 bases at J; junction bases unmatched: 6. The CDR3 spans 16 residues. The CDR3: CASSDLTTGGNSPLHF. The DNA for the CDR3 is TGTGCCAGCAGTGACTTAACGACAGGGGGTAATTCACCCCTCCACTTT.

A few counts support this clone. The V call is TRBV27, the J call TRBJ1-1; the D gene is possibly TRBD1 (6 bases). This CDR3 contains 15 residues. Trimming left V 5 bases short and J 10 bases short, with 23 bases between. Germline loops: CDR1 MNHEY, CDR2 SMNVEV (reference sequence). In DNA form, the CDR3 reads TGTGCCAGCAGTCCGTCCTGGGGGGGCGAAGTAGGAGCTTTCTTT. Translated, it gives CASSPSWGGEVGAFF.

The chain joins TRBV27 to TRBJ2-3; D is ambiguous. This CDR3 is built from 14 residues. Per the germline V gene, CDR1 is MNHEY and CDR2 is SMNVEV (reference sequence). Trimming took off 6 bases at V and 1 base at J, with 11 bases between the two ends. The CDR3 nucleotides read TGTGCCAGCAGGGAGCCCCTAGGCACAGATACGCAGTATTTT. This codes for CASREPLGTDTQYF.

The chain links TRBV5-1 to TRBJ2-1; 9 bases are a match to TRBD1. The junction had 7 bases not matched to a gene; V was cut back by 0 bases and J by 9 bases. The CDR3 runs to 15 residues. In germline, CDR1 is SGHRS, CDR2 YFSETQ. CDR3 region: CASSLAVQGAGEQFF. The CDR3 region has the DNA TGCGCCAGCAGCTTGGCGGTACAGGGGGCCGGTGAGCAGTTCTTC. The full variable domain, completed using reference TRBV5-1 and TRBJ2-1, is KAGVTQTPRYLIKTRGQQVTLSCSPISGHRSVSWYQQTPGQGLQFLFEYFSETQRNKGNFPGRFSGRQFSNSRSEMNVSTLELGDSALYLCASSLAVQGAGEQFFGPGTRLTVL.

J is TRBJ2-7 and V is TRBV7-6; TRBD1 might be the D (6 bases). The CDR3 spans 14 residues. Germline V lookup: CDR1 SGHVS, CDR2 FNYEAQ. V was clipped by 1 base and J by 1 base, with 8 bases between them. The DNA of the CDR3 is TGTGCCAGCAGCTTAGGGGGGCTTTCCTACGAGCAGTACTTC. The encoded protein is CASSLGGLSYEQYF.

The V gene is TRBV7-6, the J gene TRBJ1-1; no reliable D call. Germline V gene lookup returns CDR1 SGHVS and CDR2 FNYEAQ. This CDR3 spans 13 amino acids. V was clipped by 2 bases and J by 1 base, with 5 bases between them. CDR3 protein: CASSLFGNTEAFF. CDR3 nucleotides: TGTGCCAGCAGCTTATTTGGGAACACTGAAGCTTTCTTT.